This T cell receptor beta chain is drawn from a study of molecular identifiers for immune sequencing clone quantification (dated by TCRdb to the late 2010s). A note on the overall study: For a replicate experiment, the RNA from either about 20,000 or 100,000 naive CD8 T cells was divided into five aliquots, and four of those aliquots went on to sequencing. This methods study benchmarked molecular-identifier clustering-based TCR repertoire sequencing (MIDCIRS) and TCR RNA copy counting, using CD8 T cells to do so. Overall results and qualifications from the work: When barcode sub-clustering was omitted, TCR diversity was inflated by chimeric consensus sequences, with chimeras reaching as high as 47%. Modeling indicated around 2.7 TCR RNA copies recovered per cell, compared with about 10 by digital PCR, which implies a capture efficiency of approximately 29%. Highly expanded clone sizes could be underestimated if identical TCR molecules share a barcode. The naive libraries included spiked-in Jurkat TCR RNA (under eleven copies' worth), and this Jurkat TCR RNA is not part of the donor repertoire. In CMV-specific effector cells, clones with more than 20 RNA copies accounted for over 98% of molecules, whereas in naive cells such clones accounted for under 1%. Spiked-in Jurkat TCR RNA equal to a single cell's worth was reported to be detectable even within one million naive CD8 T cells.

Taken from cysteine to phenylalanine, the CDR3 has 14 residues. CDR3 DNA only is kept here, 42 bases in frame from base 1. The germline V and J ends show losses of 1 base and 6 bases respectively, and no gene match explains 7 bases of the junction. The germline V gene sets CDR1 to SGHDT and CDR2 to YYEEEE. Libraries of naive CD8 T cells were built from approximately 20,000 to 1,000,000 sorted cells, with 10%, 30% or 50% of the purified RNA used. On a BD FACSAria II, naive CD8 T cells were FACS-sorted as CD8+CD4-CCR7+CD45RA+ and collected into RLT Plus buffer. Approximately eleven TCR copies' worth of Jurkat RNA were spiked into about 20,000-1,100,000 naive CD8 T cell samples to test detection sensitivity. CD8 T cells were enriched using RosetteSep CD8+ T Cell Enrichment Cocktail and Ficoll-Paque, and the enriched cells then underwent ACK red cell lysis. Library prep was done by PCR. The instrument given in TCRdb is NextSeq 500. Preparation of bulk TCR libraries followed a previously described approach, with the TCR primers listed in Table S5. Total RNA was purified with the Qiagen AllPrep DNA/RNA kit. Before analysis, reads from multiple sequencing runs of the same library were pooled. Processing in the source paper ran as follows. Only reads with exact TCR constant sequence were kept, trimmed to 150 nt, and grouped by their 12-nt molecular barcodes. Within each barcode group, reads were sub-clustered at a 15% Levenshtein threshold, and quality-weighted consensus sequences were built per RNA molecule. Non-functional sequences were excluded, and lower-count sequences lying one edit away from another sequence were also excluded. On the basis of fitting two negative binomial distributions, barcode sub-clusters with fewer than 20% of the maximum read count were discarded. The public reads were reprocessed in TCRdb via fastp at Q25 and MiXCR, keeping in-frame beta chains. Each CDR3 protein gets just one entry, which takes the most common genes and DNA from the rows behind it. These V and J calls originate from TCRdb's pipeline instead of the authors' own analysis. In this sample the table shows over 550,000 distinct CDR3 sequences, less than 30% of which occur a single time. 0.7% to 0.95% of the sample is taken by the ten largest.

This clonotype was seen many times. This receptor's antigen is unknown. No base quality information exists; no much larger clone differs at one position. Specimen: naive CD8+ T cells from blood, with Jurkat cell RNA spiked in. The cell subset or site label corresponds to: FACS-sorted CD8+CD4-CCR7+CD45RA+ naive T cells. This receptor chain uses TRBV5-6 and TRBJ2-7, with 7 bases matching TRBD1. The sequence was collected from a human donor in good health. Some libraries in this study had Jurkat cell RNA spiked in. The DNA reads TGTGCCAGCAGCTTGTCGCAGGGGGACGTCGAGCAGTACTTC. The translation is CASSLSQGDVEQYF.